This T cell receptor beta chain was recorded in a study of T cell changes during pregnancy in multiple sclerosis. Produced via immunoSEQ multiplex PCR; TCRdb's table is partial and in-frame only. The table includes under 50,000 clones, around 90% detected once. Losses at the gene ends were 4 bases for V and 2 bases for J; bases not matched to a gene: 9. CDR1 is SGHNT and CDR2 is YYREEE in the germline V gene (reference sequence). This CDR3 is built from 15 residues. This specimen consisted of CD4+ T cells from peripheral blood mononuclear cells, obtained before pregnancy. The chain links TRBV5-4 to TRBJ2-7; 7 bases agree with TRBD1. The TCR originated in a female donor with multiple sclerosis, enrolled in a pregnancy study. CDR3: CASSTKQGTTYEQYF. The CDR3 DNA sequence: TGTGCCAGCAGCACAAAACAGGGGACAACCTACGAGCAGTACTTC.